This is a list of T cell receptor beta chains from one sample in a study of blood T cells in healthy people across ages. TCRdb reprocessed the 5' RACE reads via MiXCR and lists one record per CDR3 protein. The data show some 1,000,000 distinct CDR3 sequences, approximately 26% seen once. This sample also belongs to another study, concerning T cells of mothers and their children.

The sample taken for sequencing was blood. These receptors were taken from a girl aged 2 to 9 in good health. Each CDR3 is given with its conserved first and last residue. The D gene is left open where the match is weak. For some rows the clone size is stated as once, few or many, or as a class when expanded; others skip it.

v_gene,abundance,d_gene,CDR3aa
TRBV3-1,many,TRBD2,CASSQGGEETQYF
TRBV20-1,NA,NA,CSAIGLGRGNEQYF
TRBV18,once,NA,CASSPMLGSSTDTQYF
TRBV28,few,TRBD1,CASSLYTGGGYTF
TRBV12-3/TRBV12-4,NA,TRBD1,CASSRTGVAKNIQYF
TRBV28,NA,TRBD2,CASSFQPRDYSYEQYF
TRBV7-3,NA,NA,CASSLSSTKNIQYF
TRBV7-9,few,NA,CASSLAAGGRTNEQFF
TRBV6-6,NA,NA,CASRHRVGSTEAFF
TRBV27,NA,NA,CASRQTLGTEAFF
TRBV11-2,many,NA,CAGSHRDTPAYNSPLHF
TRBV20-1,NA,NA,CSTRSGNTGELFF
TRBV5-1,NA,NA,CASSLVGRYNEQFF
TRBV29-1,few,NA,CSSDSTDTQYF
TRBV4-3,few,TRBD1,CASSQGQGNSPLHF
TRBV20-1,NA,NA,CSVATGAEQYF
TRBV12-3/TRBV12-4,few,NA,CASSWGQFTPSYEQYF
TRBV4-1,NA,TRBD1,CASSQPGQGMNGELFF
TRBV5-1,NA,NA,CASSFPAGGTTDTQYF
TRBV7-9,NA,NA,CASSLSDPYTEAFF
TRBV3-1,NA,NA,CASSQDAGATEAFF
TRBV6-6,few,NA,CASRSAGLYNEQFF
TRBV7-8,few,TRBD1,CATFRTGTEDPYEQYF
TRBV3-1,NA,NA,CASSQGTPSDEQYF
TRBV12-3/TRBV12-4,NA,NA,CASRAGADTQYF
TRBV4-2,NA,NA,CASSPVGQDYGYTF
TRBV7-2,NA,NA,CASSLWFLDIQYF
TRBV18,few,NA,CASSSGQPAGNEKLFF
TRBV6-6,NA,NA,CASSQKQWETDTQYF
TRBV4-3,NA,NA,CASSSHRQLNTEAFF
TRBV28,few,NA,CASSFSVEAEETQYF
TRBV18,NA,TRBD1,CASSLQGQGNSPLHF
TRBV14,NA,NA,CASSTGLHYNEQFF
TRBV7-8,NA,NA,CASSLVRLVSTDTQYF
TRBV12-3/TRBV12-4,NA,NA,CASSPAGRYNEQFF
TRBV12-3/TRBV12-4,NA,NA,CASGRTENQPQHF
TRBV15,few,NA,CATSRDKQETQYF
TRBV29-1,NA,NA,CSHLRRDEAFF
TRBV7-6,few,TRBD2,CASSTGTSQFF
TRBV11-2,few,TRBD2,CASSLRLAGGSSTDTQYF
TRBV7-3,NA,TRBD2,CASSLGRLAGARETQYF
TRBV3-1,few,NA,CASSLIQGYGYTF
TRBV6-5,NA,NA,CASSYMGGELFF
TRBV5-1,NA,NA,CASSSLLRNYEQYF
TRBV19,few,NA,CASVDPTNEKLFF
TRBV6-1,NA,NA,CASSERGITEAFF
TRBV7-9,few,TRBD1,CASSSGGNNQPQHF
TRBV29-1,NA,NA,CSDKTAIYGYTF